This is a list of T cell receptor beta chains from one sample in a study of blood T cells in healthy people across ages. Each CDR3 protein gets one entry after TCRdb re-called the 5' RACE reads with MiXCR. The data contain about 1.6 million distinct CDR3 sequences, about 31% of them singletons. Sequencing used blood. These receptors were collected from a woman aged 25 to 39 in good health. Each CDR3 is given with its conserved first and last residue. The D gene is left open where the match is weak. Rows give clone size only sometimes, using once, few, many, or a class for an expanded clone.

CDR3nt: TGTGCCAGCAGTCCTACAGGGGGCGCGGGCAATCAGCCCCAGCATTTT
CDR3aa: CASSPTGGAGNQPQHF
d_gene: TRBD1
j_gene: TRBJ1-5
v_gene: TRBV12-3/TRBV12-4
abundance: -

CDR3nt: TGTGCCAGCAGCGGCGGGACAGGGAGCTCCTACAATGAGCAGTTCTTC
CDR3aa: CASSGGTGSSYNEQFF
d_gene: TRBD1
j_gene: TRBJ2-1
v_gene: TRBV13
abundance: -

CDR3nt: TGTGCCAGCAGGGAACGGGGGACCTACGAGCAGTACTTC
CDR3aa: CASRERGTYEQYF
d_gene: -
j_gene: TRBJ2-7
v_gene: TRBV12-3/TRBV12-4
abundance: -

CDR3nt: TGTGCCAGCAGCCCTGATCCTAGGTCCTACAATGAGCGGTTCTTC
CDR3aa: CASSPDPRSYNERFF
d_gene: -
j_gene: TRBJ2-1
v_gene: TRBV9
abundance: -

CDR3nt: TGTGCCAGCGCCACAGGGGAAGACTATGGCTACACCTTC
CDR3aa: CASATGEDYGYTF
d_gene: TRBD1
j_gene: TRBJ1-2
v_gene: TRBV28
abundance: few

CDR3nt: TGCGCCAGCAGCTGGACAGGGCCCTACAATGAGCAGTTCTTC
CDR3aa: CASSWTGPYNEQFF
d_gene: TRBD1
j_gene: TRBJ2-1
v_gene: TRBV5-1
abundance: few

CDR3nt: TGTGCCAGCAGTTCCTCCAGACAGGACCCCAATCAGCCCCAGCATTTT
CDR3aa: CASSSSRQDPNQPQHF
d_gene: -
j_gene: TRBJ1-5
v_gene: TRBV28
abundance: once

CDR3nt: TGCGCCAACAGGCAAACTACTAGCGGTTCCTACGAGCAGTACTTC
CDR3aa: CANRQTTSGSYEQYF
d_gene: TRBD2
j_gene: TRBJ2-7
v_gene: TRBV4-1
abundance: -

CDR3nt: TGCAGCGTTGTTTTTAGGGCAGGGCGCACTGAAGCTTTCTTT
CDR3aa: CSVVFRAGRTEAFF
d_gene: -
j_gene: TRBJ1-1
v_gene: TRBV29-1
abundance: -

CDR3nt: TGTGCCAGCAGTTTCAAAAGTGTGTCCGGGGAGCTGTTTTTT
CDR3aa: CASSFKSVSGELFF
d_gene: -
j_gene: TRBJ2-2
v_gene: TRBV27
abundance: few

CDR3nt: TGTGCCATCTCGCGCGATGAGGTTGAAGCTTTCTTT
CDR3aa: CAISRDEVEAFF
d_gene: -
j_gene: TRBJ1-1
v_gene: TRBV10-3
abundance: -

CDR3nt: TGTGCCACCAGTGATACGAAGGACAGCGGGGTGGAGACCCAGTACTTC
CDR3aa: CATSDTKDSGVETQYF
d_gene: -
j_gene: TRBJ2-5
v_gene: TRBV24-1
abundance: -

CDR3nt: TGTGCCAGCAGCCCATTTGGGCGGGAGGTTGGTTCGGAAACGCAGTATTTT
CDR3aa: CASSPFGREVGSETQYF
d_gene: TRBD2
j_gene: TRBJ2-3
v_gene: TRBV3-1
abundance: few

CDR3nt: TGCAGTGCCTACTCCGGCAGGGGGTACGAGCAGTACTTC
CDR3aa: CSAYSGRGYEQYF
d_gene: TRBD1
j_gene: TRBJ2-7
v_gene: TRBV20-1
abundance: -

CDR3nt: TGTGCCAGCAAAGTAGCGGGAGTTTCCTCCTACAATGAGCAGTTCTTC
CDR3aa: CASKVAGVSSYNEQFF
d_gene: TRBD2
j_gene: TRBJ2-1
v_gene: TRBV4-2
abundance: -

CDR3nt: TGCAGTGCACACACCGCAGTCCGAGCGGGGGAAAGTCTCGGAGAGACCCAGTACTTC
CDR3aa: CSAHTAVRAGESLGETQYF
d_gene: TRBD2
j_gene: TRBJ2-5
v_gene: TRBV20-1
abundance: once

CDR3nt: TGTACTAGTGCCTCGGGACGGAGGCCCTACGAGCAGTACTTC
CDR3aa: CTSASGRRPYEQYF
d_gene: -
j_gene: TRBJ2-7
v_gene: TRBV12-5
abundance: -

CDR3nt: TGTGCCAGCAGTGAATTTGGGACAGTCTCCTACGAGCAGTACTTC
CDR3aa: CASSEFGTVSYEQYF
d_gene: TRBD1
j_gene: TRBJ2-7
v_gene: TRBV25-1
abundance: -

CDR3nt: TGTGCCAGCAGCCAAGGACAGGCCAGGGCAGATACGCAGTATTTT
CDR3aa: CASSQGQARADTQYF
d_gene: -
j_gene: TRBJ2-3
v_gene: TRBV3-1
abundance: few

CDR3nt: TGTGCCAGCAATGGGGCACAGGGGGTTTTGTACGAGCAGTACTTC
CDR3aa: CASNGAQGVLYEQYF
d_gene: TRBD1
j_gene: TRBJ2-7
v_gene: TRBV28
abundance: few

CDR3nt: TGCGCCAGCAGTGACGATCCAGGGTACAATCAGCCCCAGCATTTT
CDR3aa: CASSDDPGYNQPQHF
d_gene: -
j_gene: TRBJ1-5
v_gene: TRBV10-2
abundance: few

CDR3nt: TGCAGTGCTAAAGACAGGTTAACCTACGAGCAGTACTTC
CDR3aa: CSAKDRLTYEQYF
d_gene: -
j_gene: TRBJ2-7
v_gene: TRBV20-1
abundance: -

CDR3nt: TGCGCCAGCAGCCAAGTAATACAGGGGGTTGGGTCCTACGAGCAGTACTTC
CDR3aa: CASSQVIQGVGSYEQYF
d_gene: TRBD1
j_gene: TRBJ2-7
v_gene: TRBV4-1
abundance: -

CDR3nt: TGTGCCAGCAGTCCACAGGGGCGAGAAAGTGAAAAACTGTTTTTT
CDR3aa: CASSPQGRESEKLFF
d_gene: TRBD1
j_gene: TRBJ1-4
v_gene: TRBV3-1
abundance: few